The 2 T cell receptor beta chains below all came from one sample that was sequenced in a study of blood T cell repertoires in COVID-19. Profiled with immunoSEQ multiplex PCR; TCRdb holds only in-frame clones, not every one. The table records around 100,000 clones, around 84% of them present only once. Specimen: peripheral blood. These receptors were taken from a woman in her 40s with acute or convalescent COVID-19.

V gene TRBV3-1 (or the pseudogene TRBV3-2) combines with J gene TRBJ1-3, with D hard to call. The CDR3 is 15 amino acids. Between the trimmed V and J ends, which lost 1 base and 1 base, there was a span of 8 bases. Germline V gene lookup returns CDR1 LGHDT and CDR2 YNNKEL (reference sequence). The CDR3 bases are TGTGCCAGCAGCCAAGCCGGGGAATCTGGAAACACCATATATTTT. Translated: CASSQAGESGNTIYF.

V and J are TRBV18 and TRBJ1-5, with TRBD1 identical over 8 bases. After removal of 2 bases from V and 2 bases from J, the junction contained 5 bases not matched to a gene. This CDR3 is 16 amino acids long. Germline V gene data show CDR1 as KGHSH and CDR2 as LQKENI. The CDR3 DNA reads TGTGCCAGCTCACCAGGGACAGGAGGAGGCAATCAGCCCCAGCATTTT. Protein sequence: CASSPGTGGGNQPQHF.